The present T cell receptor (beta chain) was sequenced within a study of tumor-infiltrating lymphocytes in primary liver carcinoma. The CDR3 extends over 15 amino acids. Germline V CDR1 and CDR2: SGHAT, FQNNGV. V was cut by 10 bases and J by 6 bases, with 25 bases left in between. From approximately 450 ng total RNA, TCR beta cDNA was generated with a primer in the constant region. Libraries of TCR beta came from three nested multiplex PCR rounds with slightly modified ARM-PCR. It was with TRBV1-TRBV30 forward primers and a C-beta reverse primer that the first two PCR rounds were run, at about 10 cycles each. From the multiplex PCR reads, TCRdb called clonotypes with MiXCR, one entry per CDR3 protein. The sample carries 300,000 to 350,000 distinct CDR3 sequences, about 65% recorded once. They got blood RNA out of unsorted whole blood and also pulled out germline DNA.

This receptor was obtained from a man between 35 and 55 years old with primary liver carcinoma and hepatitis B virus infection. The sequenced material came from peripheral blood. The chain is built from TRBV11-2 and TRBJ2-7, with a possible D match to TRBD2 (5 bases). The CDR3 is CAKSLSEGLASEQYF. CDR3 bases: TGTGCCAAGAGCTTATCAGAGGGCCTCGCCAGCGAGCAGTACTTC. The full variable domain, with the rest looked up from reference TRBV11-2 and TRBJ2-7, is EAGVAQSPRYKIIEKRQSVAFWCNPISGHATLYWYQQILGQGPKLLIQFQNNGVVDDSQLPKDRFSAERLKGVDSTLKIQPAKLEDSAVYLCAKSLSEGLASEQYFGPGTRLTVT.